This T cell receptor (beta chain) was recovered during a study of cytomegalovirus exposure and HLA in healthy donors. 60 Vbeta and 13 Jbeta primers were used in PCR. The protocol was immunoSEQ multiplex PCR, while the TCRdb copy is restricted to in-frame clones and leaves out a portion. The table records about 140,000 clones, 70% to 90% of them present only once. Every donor was a healthy person donating bone marrow. Between the trimmed V and J ends, which lost 1 base and 4 bases, there was a span of 10 bases. This CDR3 has 14 amino acids. The germline CDR1 and CDR2 sequences are KGHSH and LQKENI. V and J are TRBV18 and TRBJ1-1; D is undetermined. The specimen sequenced was PBMCs. This TCR derives from a man in his fifties or sixties in good health and CMV-seronegative. The CDR3 protein is CASSPREGGTEAFF. The CDR3 nucleotides are TGTGCCAGCTCACCACGGGAGGGCGGCACTGAAGCTTTCTTT.